The T cell receptor beta chain described here comes from a study of cytomegalovirus exposure and HLA in healthy donors. PCR primers comprised 60 Vbeta and 13 Jbeta primers. TCRdb's table, derived via immunoSEQ multiplex PCR, lists solely in-frame clones and lacks some. The sample has over 150,000 clones; roughly 77% are singletons. For this clone: The antigen is not known.

Findings of the study overall: As a later analysis revealed, the rate of TCR association differed by HLA locus, with DRB1 most and HLA-C fewest. Listed as cytomegalovirus-associated were around 160 TCR beta chains. Donor immune exposure was known only as CMV serostatus.

The receptor was derived from a woman in her 50s in good health and CMV-seropositive. Sequencing was done on a sample of PBMCs.

This CDR3 is CASSLLLVSGAGSEQFF. DNA for the CDR3: TGCGCCAGCAGCTTGCTTCTGGTGTCGGGAGCGGGGTCTGAGCAGTTCTTC. The chain employs TRBV5-1 and TRBJ2-1, with 7 bases fitting TRBD2. The CDR3 is 17 amino acids. Trimming took 1 base from V and 9 from J; bases not matched to a gene: 16. CDR1 and CDR2 (germline): SGHRS, YFSETQ.